This T cell receptor beta chain was identified during a study of blood T cell repertoires in COVID-19. Study background: Researchers got acute and convalescent COVID-19 samples from the United States, Italy and Spain. T cells, B-cell-depleted T cells, or PBMCs provided the cDNA or gDNA that served as material.

Per the study methods: Cell counts per sample came from amplifying reference gene primers. Profiling relied on immunoSEQ multiplex PCR, and the TCRdb table lists in-frame clones only, not all of them. From that table come the V and J calls and clone size; the DNA was used to work out D and trimming. The sample includes about 150,000 clones, around 80% seen only once; the top ten take about 15%. Remarks on this clone: One end of the junction varies from germline; a read error may be responsible.

The CDR3 spans 16 residues. CDR1 and CDR2 (germline): SGHRS, YFSETQ. The TCR comes from a human donor with acute or convalescent COVID-19. The donor label of this sample is uncertain. The chain employs TRBV5-1 and TRBJ2-2, with TRBD1 as a possible D gene (6 bases). Source material: peripheral blood. The CDR3: CASSQLGATNTGELFF. The CDR3 DNA follows: TGCGCCAGCAGCCAGCTGGGGGCGACGAATACCGGGGAGCTGTTTTTT.